The TCR beta chain described here comes from a study of siplizumab effects on memory and regulatory T cells (dated by TCRdb to the late 2010s). Background for the entire study: The effect of the anti-CD2 antibody siplizumab on alloreactive T-cell subsets was examined in allogeneic mixed lymphocyte reactions constructed from human PBMCs. Overall study outcomes, separate from this receptor: The cumulative frequency of alloreactive sequences traceable to unstimulated CD4+ memory T cells was significantly reduced by siplizumab. A naive or memory phenotype could not be assigned to roughly 75-95% of proliferating CD4+ or CD8+ clones. Because sequences at frequencies below about 10^-5 were poorly captured, only a minor fraction of alloreactive clones could be mapped back to unstimulated subsets. Unstimulated naive T cells appeared more diverse than memory T cells, and naive cells seemed to contribute substantially to the alloresponse. Among mappable alloreactive CD4+ clones, an average Treg-derived fraction of about 69% was observed with siplizumab, compared with roughly 27% in control reactions. Whether proliferating Tregs from siplizumab cultures actually had suppressive function was not functionally confirmed.

Of note for this clone: Its antigen specificity is not known. No clone much larger than this one lies a single base away; base qualities are absent.

The CDR3 runs 15 residues from the cysteine to the phenylalanine. Kept here is only the CDR3 DNA, which spans 45 bases and is read in frame from base 1. The germline V gene supplies CDR1 SGHRS and CDR2 YFSETQ. V drops 4 bases and J drops 1 base, leaving 12 bases in between. Sorted unstimulated T cells and proliferating T cells recovered from mixed lymphocyte reactions were subjected to TCRbeta CDR3 sequencing. Fresh whole blood from ten to eleven HLA-typed healthy donors served as the source for isolating PBMCs. Unstimulated CD4+ regulatory T cells were FACS-sorted to map the origin of alloreactive clones. The protocol used for the library was the immunoSEQ multiplex PCR assay. The deep sequencing platform assayed around 95,000 TCR templates per sample. Genomic DNA extracted from sorted T cells was used for TCRbeta CDR3 sequencing. In the paper's pipeline: The R programming language was used for clonal analysis of the TCRbeta CDR3 data. Comparing unstimulated samples against CFSE-low samples taken after the reaction was how alloreactive CD4+ and CD8+ clones were defined. By matching sequences to the repertoires of sorted unstimulated Treg and non-Treg cells, each alloreactive CD4+ clone was assigned a regulatory or non-regulatory origin. TCRdb stores this immuneACCESS table with in-frame sequences only. Part of the clones is absent; in the studies checked, under half of the shortfall reflects unresolved V genes, and no reason is known for the rest. The V and J calls and clone size are taken from that table; D and trimming were inferred from the DNA. Across this sample there are about 100,000 clones, with over 85% seen only once. Roughly 0.62% of the sample comes from the top ten.

Sequenced material: Tregs sorted from blood. Recombination joined TRBV5-1 with TRBJ1-3; the D gene identity is not certain. This TCR came from a human donor in good health. The CDR3 protein: CASSGPGNSGNTIYF. The bases read TGCGCCAGCAGCGGCCCCGGGAATTCTGGAAACACCATATATTTT.